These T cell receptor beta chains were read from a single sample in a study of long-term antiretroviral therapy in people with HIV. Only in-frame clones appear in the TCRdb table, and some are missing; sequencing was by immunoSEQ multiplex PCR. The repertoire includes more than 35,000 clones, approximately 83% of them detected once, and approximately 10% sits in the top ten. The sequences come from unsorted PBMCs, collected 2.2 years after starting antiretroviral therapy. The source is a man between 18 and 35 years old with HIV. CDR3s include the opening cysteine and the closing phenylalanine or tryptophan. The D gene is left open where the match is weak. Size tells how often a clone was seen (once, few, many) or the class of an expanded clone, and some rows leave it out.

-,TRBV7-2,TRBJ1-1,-,CASSLPAGNTEAFF,TGTGCCAGCAGCCTCCCGGCGGGGAACACTGAAGCTTTCTTT
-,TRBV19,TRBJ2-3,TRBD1,CASSLWTGGDTQYF,TGTGCCAGTAGTCTTTGGACAGGGGGAGATACGCAGTATTTT
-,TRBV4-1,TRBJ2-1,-,CASSQNSGNEQFF,TGCGCCAGCAGCCAAAACTCGGGCAATGAGCAGTTCTTC
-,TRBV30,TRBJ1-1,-,CAWSVLGGTEAFF,TGTGCCTGGAGTGTACTGGGGGGCACTGAAGCTTTCTTT
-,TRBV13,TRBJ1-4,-,CASSQGRGGEKLFF,TGTGCCAGCAGCCAGGGACGGGGTGGTGAAAAACTGTTTTTT
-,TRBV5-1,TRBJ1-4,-,CASSLAARATNEKLFF,TGCGCCAGCAGCTTGGCCGCGAGGGCAACTAATGAAAAACTGTTTTTT
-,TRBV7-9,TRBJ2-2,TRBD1,CASSLAVSGDRGTGELFF,TGTGCCAGCAGCTTAGCGGTATCAGGGGACAGGGGCACCGGGGAGCTGTTTTTT
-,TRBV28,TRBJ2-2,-,CASSLLGTNTGELFF,TGTGCCAGCAGTCTCCTCGGAACGAACACCGGGGAGCTGTTTTTT
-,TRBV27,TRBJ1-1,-,CASRRNPNTEAFF,TGTGCCAGCAGGCGGAATCCGAACACTGAAGCTTTCTTT
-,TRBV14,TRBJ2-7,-,CASSQDPRERGDYEQYF,TGTGCCAGCAGCCAAGATCCCCGGGAGAGGGGGGACTACGAGCAGTACTTC
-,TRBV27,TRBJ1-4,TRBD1,CASRETGAGEKLFF,TGTGCCAGCAGAGAGACAGGGGCGGGTGAAAAACTGTTTTTT
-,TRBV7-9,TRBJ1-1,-,CASRRGGNTEAFF,TGTGCCAGCAGAAGAGGGGGGAACACTGAAGCTTTCTTT
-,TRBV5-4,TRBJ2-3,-,CASSLRVWTDTDTQYF,TGTGCCAGCAGCCTCCGAGTCTGGACAGACACAGATACGCAGTATTTT
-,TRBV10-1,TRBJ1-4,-,CASPFWGRGAEKLFF,TGCGCCAGCCCCTTCTGGGGACGAGGAGCTGAAAAACTGTTTTTT
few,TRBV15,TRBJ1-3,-,CATSREGGQGNTIYF,TGTGCCACCAGCAGAGAAGGGGGACAAGGAAACACCATATATTTT
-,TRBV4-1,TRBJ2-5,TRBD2,CASSPISAGGRETQYF,TGCGCCAGCAGCCCTATCTCAGCGGGAGGGAGGGAGACCCAGTACTTC
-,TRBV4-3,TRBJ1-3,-,CASSQDRGQAPGNTIYF,TGCGCCAGCAGCCAAGATCGAGGGCAGGCCCCTGGAAACACCATATATTTT
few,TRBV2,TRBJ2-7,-,CASSEGWDGYEQYF,TGTGCCAGCAGTGAGGGCTGGGATGGCTACGAGCAGTACTTC
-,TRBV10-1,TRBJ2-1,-,CASSETGGKSYNEQFF,TGCGCCAGCAGTGAGACTGGGGGAAAATCTTACAATGAGCAGTTCTTC
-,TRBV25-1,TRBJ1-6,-,CASREGNSPLHF,TGTGCCAGCAGAGAGGGGAATTCACCCCTCCACTTT
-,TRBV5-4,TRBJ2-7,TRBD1,CASSLTGGRYEQYF,TGTGCCAGCAGCTTGACAGGGGGTAGGTACGAGCAGTACTTC
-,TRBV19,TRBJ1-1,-,CASSNRRNTEAFF,TGTGCCAGTAGTAATAGACGGAACACTGAAGCTTTCTTT
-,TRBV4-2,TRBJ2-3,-,CASSQALISTDTQYF,TGTGCCAGCAGCCAAGCTTTGATTAGCACAGATACGCAGTATTTT
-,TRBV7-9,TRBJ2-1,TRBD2,CASSLAGTSERNEQFF,TGTGCCAGCAGCTTAGCGGGGACTAGCGAAAGGAATGAGCAGTTCTTC
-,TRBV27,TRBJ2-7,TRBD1,CASSSQGADGYEQYF,TGTGCCAGCAGCTCACAGGGGGCCGACGGCTACGAGCAGTACTTC
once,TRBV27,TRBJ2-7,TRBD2,CASSHGLAGAPWEQYF,TGTGCCAGCAGCCACGGACTAGCGGGTGCCCCCTGGGAGCAGTACTTC
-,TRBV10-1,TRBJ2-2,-,CASSGTVNTGELFF,TGCGCCAGCAGTGGGACAGTAAACACCGGGGAGCTGTTTTTT
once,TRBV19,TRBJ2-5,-,CASSIDVNWGETQYF,TGTGCCAGTAGTATAGATGTTAACTGGGGAGAGACCCAGTACTTC
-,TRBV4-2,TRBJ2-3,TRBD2,CASSQVAGTSGGSRTDTQYF,TGTGCCAGCAGCCAAGTCGCCGGGACTAGCGGGGGGTCCCGCACAGATACGCAGTATTTT
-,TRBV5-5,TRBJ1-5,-,CASSLAPTTGMRPQHF,TGTGCCAGCAGCTTGGCTCCCACTACAGGGATGAGGCCCCAGCATTTT
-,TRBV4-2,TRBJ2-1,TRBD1,CASRAGTGVNEQFF,TGTGCCAGCAGGGCCGGGACAGGGGTCAATGAGCAGTTCTTC
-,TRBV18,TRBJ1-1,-,CASSPPGNTEAFF,TGTGCCAGCTCACCTCCCGGGAACACTGAAGCTTTCTTT
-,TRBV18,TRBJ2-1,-,CASSPDSSYNEQFF,TGTGCCAGCTCACCGGACAGCTCCTACAATGAGCAGTTCTTC
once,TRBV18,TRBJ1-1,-,CASSPVRHENTEAFF,TGTGCCAGCTCACCAGTTCGCCATGAGAACACTGAAGCTTTCTTT
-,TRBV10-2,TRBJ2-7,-,CASRERDYEQYF,TGCGCCAGCAGGGAAAGAGACTACGAGCAGTACTTC
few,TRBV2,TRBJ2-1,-,CASSEAAYYNEQFF,TGTGCCAGCAGTGAAGCGGCCTACTACAATGAGCAGTTCTTC
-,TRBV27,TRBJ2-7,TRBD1,CASSPGQGFHEQYF,TGTGCCAGCTCTCCGGGACAGGGGTTCCACGAGCAGTACTTC
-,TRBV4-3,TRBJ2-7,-,CASSLDRRTNYEQYF,TGCGCCAGCAGCCTAGACCGGAGGACTAACTACGAGCAGTACTTC
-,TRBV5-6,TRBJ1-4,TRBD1,CASGTGADEKLFF,TGTGCCAGCGGGACAGGGGCGGATGAAAAACTGTTTTTT
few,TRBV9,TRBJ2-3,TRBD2,CASSERGGLDTQYF,TGTGCCAGCAGCGAGCGGGGGGGCCTTGATACGCAGTATTTT
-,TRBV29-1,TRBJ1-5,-,CSVEVGGSGNQPQHF,TGCAGCGTTGAGGTAGGGGGGAGTGGCAATCAGCCCCAGCATTTT
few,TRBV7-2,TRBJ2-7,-,CASSHRLRPRVQYF,TGTGCCAGCAGCCACCGCCTAAGACCCCGGGTGCAGTACTTC
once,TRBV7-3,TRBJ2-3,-,CASSSSGTRADTQYF,TGTGCCAGCAGCTCATCCGGGACCAGGGCAGATACGCAGTATTTT
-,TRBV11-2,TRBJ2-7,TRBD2,CASSHPSGGSYEQYF,TGTGCCAGCAGCCATCCTAGCGGGGGATCCTACGAGCAGTACTTC
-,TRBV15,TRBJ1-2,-,CATSRDRGRGYGYTF,TGTGCCACCAGCAGAGATCGCGGGAGGGGCTATGGCTACACCTTC
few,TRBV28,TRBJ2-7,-,CASSHTWEQYF,TGTGCCAGCAGTCACACGTGGGAGCAGTACTTC
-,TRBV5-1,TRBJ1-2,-,CASSLERGSYGYTF,TGCGCCAGCAGCTTGGAGCGGGGGAGCTATGGCTACACCTTC
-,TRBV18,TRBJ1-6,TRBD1,CASSMSGTDNSPLHF,TGTGCCAGCTCTATGTCCGGGACAGATAATTCACCCCTCCACTTT
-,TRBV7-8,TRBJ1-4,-,CASSLVNEREKLFF,TGTGCCAGCAGCTTAGTGAACGAGAGGGAAAAACTGTTTTTT
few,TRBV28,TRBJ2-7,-,CASSWGRLYEQYF,TGTGCCAGCAGTTGGGGGCGCCTCTACGAGCAGTACTTC
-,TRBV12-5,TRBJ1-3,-,CASGLGGDTIYF,TGTGCTAGTGGTTTGGGTGGGGACACCATATATTTT
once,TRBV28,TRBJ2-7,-,CASSSQIDEQYF,TGTGCCAGCAGTTCCCAGATCGACGAGCAGTACTTC
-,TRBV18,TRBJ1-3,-,CASSPGAVGSGNTIYF,TGTGCCAGCTCACCGGGGGCGGTGGGCTCTGGAAACACCATATATTTT
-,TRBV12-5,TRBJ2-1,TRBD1,CASGLVLGQGNNEQFF,TGTGCTAGTGGTTTGGTATTGGGACAGGGGAACAATGAGCAGTTCTTC